Listed here are 11 T cell receptor beta chains from one sample, sequenced in a study of cytomegalovirus exposure and HLA in healthy donors. PCR employed 60 Vbeta and 13 Jbeta primers. Measured with immunoSEQ multiplex PCR; TCRdb has only the in-frame clones, and not every one. The table records 120,000 to 150,000 clones, about 80% of them present only once. Sequencing was carried out using PBMCs. These TCRs come from a man between 40 and 49 years old in good health and CMV-seropositive.

The chain uses TRBV18 and TRBJ1-2, with D unresolved. CDR1 is KGHSH, CDR2 LQKENI, per germline. CDR3 size: 13 residues. V gave up 5 bases and J gave up 8 bases, with 15 bases separating them. CDR3 nucleotides: TGTGCCAGCTCAGCCGGGAGGGTAGAAGGCTACACCTTC. As protein: CASSAGRVEGYTF. Supplemented by reference TRBV18 and TRBJ1-2, the full variable domain reads NAGVMQNPRHLVRRRGQEARLRCSPMKGHSHVYWYRQLPEEGLKFMVYLQKENIIDESGMPKERFSAEFPKEGPSILRIQQVVRGDSAAYFCASSAGRVEGYTFGSGTRLTVV.

This sequence joins TRBV11-2 and TRBJ2-7; D is perhaps TRBD1 (6 bases). The CDR3 loop spans 16 amino acids. The germline V and J ends were trimmed by 1 base and 2 bases, with 15 bases remaining between them. CDR1 and CDR2 (germline): SGHAT, FQNNGV. The CDR3 region has the DNA TGTGCCAGCAGCTTAGTTTACAGGGATGAGGCCTACGAGCAGTACTTC. This gives the protein CASSLVYRDEAYEQYF.

The CDR3 DNA follows: TGTGCCTTTGGACAGGGAGGGCGGAACACCATATATTTT. It codes for CAFGQGGRNTIYF. The chain carries TRBV6-1 and TRBJ1-3; 8 bases agree with TRBD1. Germline V CDR1 and CDR2: MNHNS, SASEGT. V trimming: 11 bases; J trimming: 7 bases; junction bases outside the gene matches: 10. The CDR3 spans 13 residues.

This rearrangement joins TRBV7-9 to TRBJ1-2; 7 nucleotides line up with TRBD1. Losses at the gene ends were 1 base for V and 8 bases for J; bases not matched to a gene: 4. This CDR3 contains 13 residues. Germline CDR1 and CDR2: SEHNR and FQNEAQ (reference sequence). DNA of the CDR3: TGTGCCAGCAGCTTAGGGACAGGATCCGGCTACACCTTC. It specifies CASSLGTGSGYTF.

This clone was recorded once. For the CDR3, the DNA is TGTGCCAGCAGCTTAGGCGGGGTCGCAACTAATGAAAAACTGTTTTTT. Its protein product is CASSLGGVATNEKLFF. V usage is TRBV11-3 and J usage is TRBJ1-4; D remains ambiguous. The V gene's germline CDR1 is SGHNT and CDR2 YENEEA. CDR3 length equals 16 residues. Trimming took off 1 base at V and 0 bases at J, with 9 bases between the two ends.

This clone came up a few times. This rearrangement joins TRBV6-5 to TRBJ2-6; D call uncertain. Deletions cut 0 bases from V and 1 base from J, with 7 bases between. CDR3 length equals 16 residues. Germline CDR1 and CDR2: MNHEY and SVGAGI. DNA of the CDR3: TGTGCCAGCAGTTACTCGGAGCCTTCTGGGGCCAACGTCCTGACTTTC. The encoded protein is CASSYSEPSGANVLTF.

Turning to this clone: Relative to the germline gene, one junction end is altered; a read error may explain this. The V gene is TRBV7-9, the J gene TRBJ2-7, with TRBD1 identical over 9 bases. The CDR3 length is 14 residues. In germline, CDR1 is SEHNR, CDR2 FQNEAQ (reference sequence). In DNA, the CDR3 is TGTTCCAGCAGCTCACCACAGGGGGCCCACGAGCAGTACTTC. It encodes CSSSSPQGAHEQYF.

The chain employs TRBV19 and TRBJ1-1, with D possibly matching TRBD1 (5 bases). This CDR3 has 13 amino acids. The germline CDR1 and CDR2 sequences are LNHDA and SQIVND (reference sequence). The V and J ends lost 9 bases and 1 base respectively, with 12 bases between them. The CDR3 loop is CASRVFGNTEAFF. In DNA, the CDR3 is TGTGCCAGCAGGGTGTTTGGGAACACTGAAGCTTTCTTT.

The rearrangement links TRBV11-3 to TRBJ1-1; tentatively, D is TRBD1 (6 bases). V lost 5 bases and J lost 10, with 17 bases in between. Germline V lookup: CDR1 SGHNT, CDR2 YENEEA. The CDR3 consists of 13 residues. This chain's CDR3 is CASSLTKRGRAFF. CDR3 coding DNA: TGTGCCAGCAGCCTGACTAAGAGGGGGAGAGCTTTCTTT.

The chain couples TRBV4-1 to TRBJ2-5, with TRBD2 identical over 8 bases. V shed 1 base and J 11 bases; nucleotides not matched to a gene: 15. Germline V lookup: CDR1 MGHRA, CDR2 YSYEKL. The length of the CDR3 is 16 residues. As DNA, the CDR3 is TGCGCCAGCAGCCAAGTGCTGGGCGGGGGGCCCTCCGCGCAGTACTTC. It translates to CASSQVLGGGPSAQYF.

The chain links TRBV14 to TRBJ1-2; 7 bases are a match to TRBD1. The CDR3 runs to 14 residues. The V and J ends lost 2 bases and 3 bases, in that order; junction bases with no gene match: 3. The germline V gene encodes CDR1 SGHDN and CDR2 FVKESK. In nucleotides, the CDR3 is TGTGCCAGCAGCCAATTTACAGGGGACTATGGCTACACCTTC. Its translation is CASSQFTGDYGYTF.